This T cell receptor beta chain was found in a study of T cell responses to AZD1222 COVID-19 vaccine. The table lists this clone with a count of one. Profiling relied on immunoSEQ multiplex PCR, and the TCRdb table lists in-frame clones only, not all of them. This sample carries 100,000 or so clones, more than 90% of them seen once, and the ten largest clones take roughly 2%. The CDR3 length is 21 residues. Germline V gene data show CDR1 as MGHRA and CDR2 as YSYEKL. J was trimmed by 8 bases and V by 0 bases; bases with no gene match: 17. The TCR sequence derives from an adult in good health. The chain has TRBV4-1 and TRBJ2-3; 16 bases are shared with TRBD2. The sample was peripheral blood, taken on day 0 of AZD1222 vaccination. The CDR3 is CASSQDDGRGLAGGPEFTQYF. CDR3 coding DNA: TGCGCCAGCAGCCAAGACGATGGGCGGGGACTAGCGGGAGGGCCTGAGTTTACGCAGTATTTT.